This TCR beta chain was identified during a study of CD8+ T cells in alopecia areata. With V trimmed by 5 bases and J by 2 bases, 3 bases remained unmatched. The CDR3 is 14 amino acids. Germline V gene lookup returns CDR1 SQVTM and CDR2 ANQGSEA. Findings and limits, study-wide: Affected lesional scalp, above all in alopecia totalis/universalis, was more clonal than normal scalp.

The researchers isolated CD4+ and CD8+ T cells from PBMCs by sorting. Notes on this clone: Its specificity is unknown.

RNA, once extracted, was reverse transcribed into cDNA for use as the sequencing template. Sequencing used immunoSEQ multiplex PCR; TCRdb keeps in-frame clones, though not all of them. The table includes approximately 150,000 clones, around 57% detected once. This sequence was found in a human donor in good health. The V gene is TRBV29-1, the J gene TRBJ2-3; 11 nucleotides match TRBD2. The sample taken for sequencing was CD4+ T cells sorted from blood. CDR3 coding DNA: TGCAGCGTTATACTAGCGGGAGCCACAGATACGCAGTATTTT. It specifies CSVILAGATDTQYF.